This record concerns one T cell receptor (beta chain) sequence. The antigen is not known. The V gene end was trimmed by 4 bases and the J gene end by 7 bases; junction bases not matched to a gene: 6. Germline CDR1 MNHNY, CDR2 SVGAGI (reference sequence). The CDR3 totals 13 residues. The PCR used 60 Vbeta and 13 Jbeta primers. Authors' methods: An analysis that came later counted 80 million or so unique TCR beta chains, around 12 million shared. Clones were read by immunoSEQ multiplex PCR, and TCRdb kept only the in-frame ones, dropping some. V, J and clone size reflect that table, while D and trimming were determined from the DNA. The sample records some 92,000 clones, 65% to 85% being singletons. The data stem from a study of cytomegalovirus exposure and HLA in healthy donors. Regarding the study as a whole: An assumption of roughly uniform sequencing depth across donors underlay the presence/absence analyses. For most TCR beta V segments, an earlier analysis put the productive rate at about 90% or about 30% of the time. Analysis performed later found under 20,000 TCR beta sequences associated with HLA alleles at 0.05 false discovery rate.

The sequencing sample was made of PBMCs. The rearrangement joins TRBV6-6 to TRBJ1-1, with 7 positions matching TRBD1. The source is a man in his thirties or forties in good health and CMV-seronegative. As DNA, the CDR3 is TGTGCCAGCAGTTCCGGGACAGTAAGTGAAGCTTTCTTT. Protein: CASSSGTVSEAFF.